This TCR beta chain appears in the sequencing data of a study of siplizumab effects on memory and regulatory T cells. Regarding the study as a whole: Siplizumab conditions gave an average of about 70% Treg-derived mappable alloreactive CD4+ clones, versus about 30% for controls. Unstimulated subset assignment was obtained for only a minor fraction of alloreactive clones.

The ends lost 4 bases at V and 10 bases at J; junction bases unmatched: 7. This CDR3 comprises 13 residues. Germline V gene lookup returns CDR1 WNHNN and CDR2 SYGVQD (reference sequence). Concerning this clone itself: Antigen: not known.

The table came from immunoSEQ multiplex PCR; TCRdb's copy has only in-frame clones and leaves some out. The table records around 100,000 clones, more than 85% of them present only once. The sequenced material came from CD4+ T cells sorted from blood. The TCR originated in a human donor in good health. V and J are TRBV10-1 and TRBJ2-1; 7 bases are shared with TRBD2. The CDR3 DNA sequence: TGCGCCAGCAGTGGTAGCGGGTTTGGCGAGCAGTTCTTC. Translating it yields CASSGSGFGEQFF.